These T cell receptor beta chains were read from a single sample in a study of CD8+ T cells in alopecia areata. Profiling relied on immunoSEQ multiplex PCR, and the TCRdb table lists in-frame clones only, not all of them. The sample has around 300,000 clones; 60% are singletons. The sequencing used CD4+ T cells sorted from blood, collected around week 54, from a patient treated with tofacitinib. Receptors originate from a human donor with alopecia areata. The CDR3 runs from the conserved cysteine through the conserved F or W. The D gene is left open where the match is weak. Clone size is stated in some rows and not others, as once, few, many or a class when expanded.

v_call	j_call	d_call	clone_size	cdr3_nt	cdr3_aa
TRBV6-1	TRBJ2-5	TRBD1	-	TGTGCCAGCCAACTGGACAGGGGCCCCGCAGAGACCCAGTACTTC	CASQLDRGPAETQYF
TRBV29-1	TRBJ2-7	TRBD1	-	TGCAGCGTGGGACAGGGGGCGGGTGAGCAGTACTTC	CSVGQGAGEQYF
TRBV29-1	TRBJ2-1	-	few	TGCAGCGTTCGACAGTATAACAATGAGCAGTTCTTC	CSVRQYNNEQFF
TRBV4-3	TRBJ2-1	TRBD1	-	TGCGCCAGCAGCCAAGAGGACAGGGGGGGGAACAATGAGCAGTTCTTC	CASSQEDRGGNNEQFF
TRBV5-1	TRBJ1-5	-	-	TGCGCCAGCAGCTTGGGCCGAGGCAGCAATCAGCCCCAGCATTTT	CASSLGRGSNQPQHF
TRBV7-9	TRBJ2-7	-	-	TGTGCCAGCAGCTTAAAGGGTGGCAGGGCAGGCGAGCAGTACTTC	CASSLKGGRAGEQYF
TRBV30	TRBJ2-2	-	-	TGTGCCTGGAGTGGCTTGGGGGAGCTGTTTTTT	CAWSGLGELFF
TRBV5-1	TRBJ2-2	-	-	TGCGCCAGCAGCTTGGCCGCGACTAAGACCGGGGAGCTGTTTTTT	CASSLAATKTGELFF
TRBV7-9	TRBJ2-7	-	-	TGTGCCAGCAGCTTTAGGACCTACGAGCAGTACTTC	CASSFRTYEQYF
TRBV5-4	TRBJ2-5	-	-	TGTGCCAGCAGCTTTAAACCGGGAGAGACCCAGTACTTC	CASSFKPGETQYF
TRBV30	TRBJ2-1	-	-	TGTGCCTGGAGGGGAAACAGTTACAATGAGCAGTTCTTC	CAWRGNSYNEQFF
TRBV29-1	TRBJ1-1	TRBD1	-	TGCAGCGTTGTGGACAGGGTGGTCGCTGAAGCTTTCTTT	CSVVDRVVAEAFF
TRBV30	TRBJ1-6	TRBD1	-	TGTGCCTGGAATCTGCGACAGGGGGCTAATTCACCCCTCCACTTT	CAWNLRQGANSPLHF
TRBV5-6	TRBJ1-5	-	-	TGTGCCAGCAGCTCTGGCCCCTCCGGGACTGGCAATCAGCCCCAGCATTTT	CASSSGPSGTGNQPQHF
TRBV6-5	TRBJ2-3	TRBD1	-	TGTGCCAGCAGTTACTCGGGACAGGGATCGGATACGCAGTATTTT	CASSYSGQGSDTQYF
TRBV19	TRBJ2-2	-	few	TGTGCCACCTATACGTCCACGAACACCGGGGAGCTGTTTTTT	CATYTSTNTGELFF
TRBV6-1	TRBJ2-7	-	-	TGTGCCAGCAGCCCCCGGGGCCTCTCCTACGAGCAGTACTTC	CASSPRGLSYEQYF
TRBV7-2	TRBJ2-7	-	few	TGTGCCAGCAGCTTAGAGGGGGCTAGCGGCTACGAGCAGTACTTC	CASSLEGASGYEQYF
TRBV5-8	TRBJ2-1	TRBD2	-	TGTGCCAGCAGCTCAGGGACTAGTAGTCACTACAATGAGCAGTTCTTC	CASSSGTSSHYNEQFF
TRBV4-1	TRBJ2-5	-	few	TGCGCCAGCAGCCCCGTAATAGGACAAGAGACCCAGTACTTC	CASSPVIGQETQYF
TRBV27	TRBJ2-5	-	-	TGTGCCAGCAGTTTACTAGGGACGGAGACCCAGTACTTC	CASSLLGTETQYF
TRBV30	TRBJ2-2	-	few	TGTGCCTGGCGCTGGGGAGATCCGAACACCGGGGAGCTGTTTTTT	CAWRWGDPNTGELFF
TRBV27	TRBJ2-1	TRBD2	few	TGTGCCAGCAGTTTAACACTAGCGGGTTACAATGAGCAGTTCTTC	CASSLTLAGYNEQFF
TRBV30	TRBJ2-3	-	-	TGTGCCTGGAGTGCCACAGATACGCAGTATTTT	CAWSATDTQYF
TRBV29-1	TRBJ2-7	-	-	TGCAGCGTTGTATGGGGGGCCTACGAGCAGTACTTC	CSVVWGAYEQYF
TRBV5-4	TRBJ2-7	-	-	TGTGCCAGCAGACGGCTTGGGCAAACCTTCTCCGAGCAGTACTTC	CASRRLGQTFSEQYF
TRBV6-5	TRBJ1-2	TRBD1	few	TGTGCCAGCAGGCGACAGGGGTACGGCTACACCTTC	CASRRQGYGYTF
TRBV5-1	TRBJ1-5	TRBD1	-	TGCGCCAGCAGCGCAGGGACAGGGTTGGGTCAGCCCCAGCATTTT	CASSAGTGLGQPQHF
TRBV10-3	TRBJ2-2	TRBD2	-	TGTGCCATCACCCCGACTAGCGATAACGGGGAGCTGTTTTTT	CAITPTSDNGELFF
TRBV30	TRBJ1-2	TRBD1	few	TGTGCCTGGAGCTCTCGGACAGGGGGGATCCACCATGGCTACACCTTC	CAWSSRTGGIHHGYTF
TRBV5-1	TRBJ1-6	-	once	TGCGCCAGCACGGACGGCAGGGACTCACCCCTCCACTTT	CASTDGRDSPLHF
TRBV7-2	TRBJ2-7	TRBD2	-	TGTGCCAGCAGGCCTAGCGGAGCCTACGAGCAGTACTTC	CASRPSGAYEQYF
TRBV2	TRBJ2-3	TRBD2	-	TGTGCCAGCAGTGAGAGGCGGGGGGGCCTAGATACGCAGTATTTT	CASSERRGGLDTQYF
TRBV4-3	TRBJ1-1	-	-	TGCGCCAGCAGCCAAGATATGGGGGAGGGAGCTTTCTTT	CASSQDMGEGAFF
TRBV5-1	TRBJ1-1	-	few	TGCGCCAGCAGCTTCGTTGGGGGCACTGAAGCTTTCTTT	CASSFVGGTEAFF
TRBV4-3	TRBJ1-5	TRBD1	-	TGCGCCAGCAGCCAAGAGGACAGGGGAGGTTTTCCCCAGCATTTT	CASSQEDRGGFPQHF
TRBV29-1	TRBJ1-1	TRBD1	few	TGCAGCTCGTCCCGGGACAGGGGGCGCGGAACTGAAGCTTTCTTT	CSSSRDRGRGTEAFF
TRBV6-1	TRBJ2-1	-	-	TGTGCCAGCAAGGACATCGGCGAGCAGTTCTTC	CASKDIGEQFF
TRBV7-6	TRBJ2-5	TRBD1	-	TGTGCCAGCAGCTTGTCCGGGACAGGGGGTCAAGAGACCCAGTACTTC	CASSLSGTGGQETQYF
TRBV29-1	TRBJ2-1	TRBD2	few	TGCAGCGTTGTCGGGACTAGCGGGGGATACAATGAGCAGTTCTTC	CSVVGTSGGYNEQFF
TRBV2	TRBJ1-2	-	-	TGTGCCAGCAGTGAAGCGCTTAGGGACAACTATGGCTACACCTTC	CASSEALRDNYGYTF
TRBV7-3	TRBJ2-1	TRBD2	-	TGTGCCAGCAGCTCCGGCGGTAGCGGGGGCTACAATGAGCAGTTCTTC	CASSSGGSGGYNEQFF
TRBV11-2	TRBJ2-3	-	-	TGTGCCAGCAGCGACTTGCGCCGGGCCCAGAAAGATACGCAGTATTTT	CASSDLRRAQKDTQYF
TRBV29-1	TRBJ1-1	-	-	TGCAGCGCCCACAGGAACACTGAAGCTTTCTTT	CSAHRNTEAFF
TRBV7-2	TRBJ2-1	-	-	TGTGCCAGCAGCCAAACCCGCAGCTCCTACAATGAGCAGTTCTTC	CASSQTRSSYNEQFF
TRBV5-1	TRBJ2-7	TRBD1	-	TGCGCCAGCAGCGAAACCGGGACAGGATACGAGCAGTACTTC	CASSETGTGYEQYF
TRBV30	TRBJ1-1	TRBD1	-	TGTGCCTGGAGTGTACCGGGACAGGCCTTGAACACTGAAGCTTTCTTT	CAWSVPGQALNTEAFF
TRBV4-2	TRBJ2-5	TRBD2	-	TGTGCCAGCAGCCAAGATAGTGGGACTAGCGGGGGAGAGACCCAGTACTTC	CASSQDSGTSGGETQYF
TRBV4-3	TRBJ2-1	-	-	TGCGCCAGCAGCCAAGATGGGTCGGGGGAAAACAATGAGCAGTTCTTC	CASSQDGSGENNEQFF
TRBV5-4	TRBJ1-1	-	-	TGTGCCAGCAGCTTGCCAGGGGACACTGAAGCTTTCTTT	CASSLPGDTEAFF
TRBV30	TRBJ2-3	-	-	TGTGCCTGGAGTGTACTGGGTACTAGCACAGATACGCAGTATTTT	CAWSVLGTSTDTQYF
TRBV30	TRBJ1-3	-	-	TGTGCCTGCAGGGTACAGCTCACCTCTGGAAACACCATATATTTT	CACRVQLTSGNTIYF
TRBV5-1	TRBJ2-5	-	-	TGCGCCAGCAGCTTGGGAGTCGAGACCCAGTACTTC	CASSLGVETQYF
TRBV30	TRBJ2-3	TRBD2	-	TGTGCCTGGAGTCCCCTTGAGGGAGGGGGCACAGATACGCAGTATTTT	CAWSPLEGGGTDTQYF
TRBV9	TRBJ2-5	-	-	TGTGCCAGCAGCCCCGGAGAAGTGGATCAAGAGACCCAGTACTTC	CASSPGEVDQETQYF
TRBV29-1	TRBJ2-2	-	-	TGCAGCGTTGAGAGGAAGGCGGGGGAGCTGTTTTTT	CSVERKAGELFF
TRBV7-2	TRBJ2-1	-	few	TGTGCCAGCAGCCTACAACAGGCATTCAATGAGCAGTTCTTC	CASSLQQAFNEQFF
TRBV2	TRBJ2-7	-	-	TGTGCCAGCAGTTCGAGACAGAATCATTACGAGCAGTACTTC	CASSSRQNHYEQYF
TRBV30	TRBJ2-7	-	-	TGTGCCTGGAGTGGAGAAGCTAGAACCTCCTACGAGCAGTACTTC	CAWSGEARTSYEQYF
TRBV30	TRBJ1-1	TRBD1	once	TGTGCCTGGAGTCCAACCGGGACAGGGGAGATGAACACTGAAGCTTTCTTT	CAWSPTGTGEMNTEAFF